Following are 22 T cell receptor beta chains from one sample sequenced in a study of T cells in Graves' hyperthyroidism and ophthalmopathy. The source material, RNA transcripts, was used to amplify TCR beta CDR3 regions. When the TCR CDR3 underwent first-round RT-PCR, the HTBI primer set was used. TCRdb ran MiXCR on the multiplex PCR reads and lists one entry per CDR3 protein. The repertoire holds a few hundred thousand distinct CDR3 sequences, around a sixth seen once, with around 6.6% in the top ten. The sample consisted of blood. The receptors shown here come from a woman aged 25-40 years with Graves' hyperthyroidism.

In its sample, this clonotype was seen many times. This chain connects TRBV30 to TRBJ1-6; weak D call: TRBD1 (6 bases). Germline V gene lookup returns CDR1 GTSNPN and CDR2 SVGIG (reference sequence). Trimming took off 1 base at V and 8 bases at J, with 21 bases between the two ends. This CDR3 is 17 amino acids long. CDR3 sequence: CAWSGDWLGAGDSPLHF. CDR3 DNA: TGTGCCTGGAGTGGAGATTGGTTGGGGGCGGGAGATTCACCCCTCCACTTT.

In this sample, this clonotype turned up a few times. J is TRBJ1-3 and V is TRBV6-1; a possible D gene is TRBD1 (5 bases). The germline V and J ends were trimmed by 6 bases and 0 bases, with 12 bases remaining between them. CDR3 length: 15 residues. Per the germline V gene, CDR1 is MNHNS and CDR2 is SASEGT. CDR3 in amino acids: CASSLEGTSGNTIYF. The DNA of the CDR3 is TGTGCCAGCAGCCTCGAGGGGACCTCTGGAAACACCATATATTTT.

This clonotype was seen at least ten times. J is TRBJ1-6 and V is TRBV30; weak D call: TRBD1 (5 bases). V gave up 2 bases and J gave up 6 bases, with 11 bases separating them. This CDR3 has 14 amino acids. CDR1 and CDR2 (germline): GTSNPN, SVGIG (reference sequence). Here the CDR3 reads CAWSSGTPNSPLHF. Written as DNA, the CDR3 is TGTGCCTGGAGTTCCGGGACCCCTAATTCACCCCTCCACTTT.

This clonotype occurred many times. This rearrangement joins TRBV6-2 or TRBV6-3 to TRBJ2-7; D remains unclear. This CDR3 contains 15 residues. The germline V and J ends were trimmed by 8 bases and 0 bases, with 17 bases remaining between them. Looked up from germline, CDR1 is MNHEY and CDR2 is SVGEGT. CDR3 nucleotides: TGTGCCAGCGGCTCCTACGCCACAAGCTCCTACGAGCAGTACTTC. Its protein is CASGSYATSSYEQYF.

Concerning this clonotype itself: A junction end diverges from the germline sequence, so it may reflect a read error. The rearrangement joins TRBV5-5 to TRBJ2-7; weak D call: TRBD1 (6 bases). The length of the CDR3 is 14 residues. In germline, CDR1 is SGHKS, CDR2 YYEKEE (reference sequence). The CDR3 reads CASSLIRGGYEQYF. In nucleotides, the CDR3 is TGCGCCAGCAGCCTTATCAGGGGTGGCTACGAGCAGTACTTC.

This clonotype appeared a few times. This rearrangement joins TRBV9 to TRBJ1-3; D is ambiguous. The CDR3 covers 15 residues. V was clipped by 2 bases and J by 0 bases, with 9 bases between them. The germline gives CDR1 SGDLS, CDR2 YYNGEE. The CDR3 DNA sequence: TGTGCCAGCAGCGTGTCAGGAGACTCTGGAAACACCATATATTTT. Translating it yields CASSVSGDSGNTIYF.

This clonotype has at least ten counts. The V gene is TRBV6-2 or TRBV6-3, the J gene TRBJ2-1; the match to TRBD2 covers 13 bases. The CDR3 has 21 amino acids. Germline trimming cut 3 bases from V and 0 bases from J; bases unmatched to any gene: 14. CDR1 is MNHEY, CDR2 SVGEGT, per germline. CDR3: CASSYTTGLAGARSSYNEQFF. The CDR3 nucleotides read TGTGCCAGCAGTTATACGACCGGACTAGCGGGAGCCCGAAGCTCCTACAATGAGCAGTTCTTC.

The V call is TRBV6-2 or TRBV6-3, the J call TRBJ2-7; 7 nucleotides match TRBD2. Germline V gene sequence: CDR1 MNHEY, CDR2 SVGEGT. The V gene end was trimmed by 5 bases and the J gene end by 6 bases; junction bases not matched to a gene: 13. This CDR3 contains 15 residues. CDR3 coding DNA: TGTGCCAGCAGTCCCCCGGGACTACGATTCTCCGAGCAGTACTTC. It yields the protein CASSPPGLRFSEQYF.

Remarks on this clonotype: No conserved phenylalanine or tryptophan is present at the end of the CDR3, so a read error is the likely explanation. The V call is TRBV4-1, the J call TRBJ1-5, with a tentative D call TRBD1 (5 bases). The germline V gene has CDR1 MGHRA and CDR2 YSYEKL. V was pared by 0 bases and J by 2 bases, with 11 bases between. This CDR3 region has 16 residues. The CDR3 DNA sequence: TGCGCCAGCAGCCAAGATGGGGGGTTAGGCAATCAGCCCCAGCATCTT. This gives the protein CASSQDGGLGNQPQHL.

Only a few counts were recorded for this clonotype. The chain couples TRBV6-2 or TRBV6-3 to TRBJ2-7; D is unclear. The V gene lost 3 bases and the J gene lost 6 bases, with 6 bases spanning the gap. Germline CDR1 and CDR2: MNHEY and SVGEGT. This CDR3 contains 11 residues. CDR3 sequence reads: CASSYAAEQYF. As DNA, the CDR3 is TGTGCCAGCAGTTATGCGGCCGAGCAGTACTTC.

This clonotype occurred many times. CDR3: CASSFGLEGTDTQYF. The CDR3 DNA follows: TGTGCCAGCAGTTTTGGGTTAGAAGGCACAGATACGCAGTATTTT. The gene calls are TRBV12-3 or TRBV12-4 and TRBJ2-3; D remains unclear. Trimming cost V 3 bases and J 1 base, with 11 bases left between them. The CDR3 runs to 15 residues.

The V call is TRBV5-6, the J call TRBJ1-2; D is uncertain. Trimming stripped 1 base from V and 2 bases from J, with 12 bases between. There are 15 residues in the CDR3. Germline assignment: CDR1 SGHDT and CDR2 YYEEEE. The CDR3 nucleotides read TGTGCCAGCAGCTTGTTGGGCAGGCGAAACTATGGCTACACCTTC. Its protein is CASSLLGRRNYGYTF.

This clonotype was counted many times. This chain links TRBV13 with TRBJ2-7; D gene ambiguous. This CDR3 has 15 residues. CDR1 and CDR2 (germline): PRHDT, FYEKMQ (reference sequence). V lost 5 bases and J 4 bases, leaving 18 bases between the germline ends. The DNA for the CDR3 is TGTGCCAGCAGCACCCACCCGGCGATGGAATACGAGCAGTACTTC. Translating gives CASSTHPAMEYEQYF.

This clonotype was seen repeatedly, ten times or more. This chain links TRBV24-1 with TRBJ2-5; D may be TRBD2 (5 bases). Germline loops: CDR1 KGHDR, CDR2 SFDVKD. Trimming took 2 bases from V and 5 from J, leaving 8 bases between them. The length of the CDR3 is 13 residues. CDR3 in amino acids: CATSDWRGETQYF. The CDR3, as DNA: TGTGCCACCAGTGATTGGCGAGGGGAGACCCAGTACTTC.

A single count supports this clonotype. The chain uses TRBV27 and TRBJ2-7, with 16 bases fitting TRBD2. The J call could be wrong; TRBJ2-1 is a better fit for the DNA end. The CDR3 totals 19 residues. The germline V gene encodes CDR1 MNHEY and CDR2 SMNVEV (reference sequence). This CDR3 reads CASAIVAGLAGGQTYEQFF. CDR3 nucleotide sequence: TGTGCCAGCGCTATCGTGGCGGGACTAGCGGGAGGGCAGACATACGAGCAGTTCTTC.

As DNA, the CDR3 is TGCAGTGCTAGAGTTTCAGCGATGCCCTACGAGCAGTACTTC. It specifies CSARVSAMPYEQYF. This chain links TRBV20-1 with TRBJ2-7; D is undetermined. Per the germline V gene, CDR1 is DFQATT and CDR2 is SNEGSKA (reference sequence). This CDR3 is 14 amino acids long. The V end was cut by 1 base, the J end by 2 bases, with 12 bases between.

This sequence joins TRBV27 and TRBJ2-2, with TRBD1 as a possible D gene (6 bases). Germline V CDR1 and CDR2: MNHEY, SMNVEV (reference sequence). The ends were cut back, 1 base at V and 3 bases at J, with 12 bases in the middle. This CDR3 region has 16 residues. CDR3 sequence (DNA): TGTGCCAGCAGTTTATTTACCAGGGGTGACACCGGGGAGCTGTTTTTT. Protein: CASSLFTRGDTGELFF.

On this clonotype itself: With a much larger clone just one base away, this may be a read error. The chain uses TRBV6-2 or TRBV6-3 and TRBJ2-3; the match to TRBD1 covers 10 bases. The V and J ends lost 5 bases and 5 bases, in that order; junction bases with no gene match: 7. The CDR3 runs to 15 residues. The germline CDR1 and CDR2 sequences are MNHEY and SVGEGT. The CDR3 loop reads CASSKTGGSVDTQYF. In DNA form, the CDR3 reads TGTGCCAGCAGTAAGACAGGGGGCTCCGTAGATACGCAGTATTTT.

The chain couples TRBV14 to TRBJ2-1, with 10 bases that match TRBD2. The CDR3 spans 16 residues. The germline V gene encodes CDR1 SGHDN and CDR2 FVKESK. Unmatched junction bases numbered 2, after V lost 0 bases and J lost 3 bases. The CDR3 sequence is CASSQDRTSGYNEQFF. The CDR3 DNA follows: TGTGCCAGCAGCCAAGACAGGACTAGCGGCTACAATGAGCAGTTCTTC.

This clonotype was seen only a few times. The chain recombines TRBV6-5 with TRBJ2-2; 7 nucleotides line up with TRBD2. Per the germline V gene, CDR1 is MNHEY and CDR2 is SVGAGI. The CDR3 totals 16 residues. The trim removed 2 bases at V and 3 bases at J, leaving 6 bases unmatched. CDR3 in DNA: TGTGCCAGCAGTTACGGTGCGGCGGGAGACACCGGGGAGCTGTTTTTT. It yields the protein CASSYGAAGDTGELFF.

The chain couples TRBV4-1 to TRBJ2-1; 9 positions agree with TRBD1. Germline CDR1 is MGHRA and CDR2 is YSYEKL. The ends lost 5 bases at V and 9 bases at J; junction bases unmatched: 8. The length of the CDR3 is 14 residues. As DNA, the CDR3 is TGCGCCAGCAGCGCCCGACAGGGGGAACCTGAGCAGTTCTTC. Amino acid sequence: CASSARQGEPEQFF.

Here the CDR3 reads CASSLWGRETQYF. DNA for the CDR3: TGTGCCAGCAGCTTATGGGGAAGAGAGACCCAGTACTTC. The V and J genes are TRBV11-1 and TRBJ2-5; no clear D. CDR1 SGHAT and CDR2 FQDESV come from the germline V gene (reference sequence). V shed 2 bases and J shed 4 bases, with 8 bases lying between them. This CDR3 has 13 residues.